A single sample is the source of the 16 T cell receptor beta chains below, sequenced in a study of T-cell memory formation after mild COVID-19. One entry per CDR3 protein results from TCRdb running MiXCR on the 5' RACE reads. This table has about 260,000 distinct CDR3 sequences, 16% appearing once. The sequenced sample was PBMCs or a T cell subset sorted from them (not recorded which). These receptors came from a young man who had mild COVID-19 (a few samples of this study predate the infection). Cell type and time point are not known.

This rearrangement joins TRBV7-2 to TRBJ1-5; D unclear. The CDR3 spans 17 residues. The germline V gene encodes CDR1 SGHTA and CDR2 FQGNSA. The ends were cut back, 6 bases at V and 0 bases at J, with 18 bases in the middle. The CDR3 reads CASRPDVYTDSNQPQHF. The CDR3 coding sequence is TGTGCCAGCAGGCCGGACGTCTACACCGATAGCAATCAGCCCCAGCATTTT. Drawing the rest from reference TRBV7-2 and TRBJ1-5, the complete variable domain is GAGVSQSPSNKVTEKGKDVELRCDPISGHTALYWYRQSLGQGLEFLIYFQGNSAPDKSGLPSDRFSAERTGGSVSTLTIQRTQQEDSAVYLCASRPDVYTDSNQPQHFGDGTRLSIL.

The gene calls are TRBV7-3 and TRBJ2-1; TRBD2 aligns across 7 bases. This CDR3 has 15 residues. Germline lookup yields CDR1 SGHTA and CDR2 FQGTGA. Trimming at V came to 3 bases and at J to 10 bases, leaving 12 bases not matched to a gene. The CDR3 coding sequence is TGTGCCAGCAGCTTGGGCGGGGGAATGGGGCGCGAGCAGTTCTTC. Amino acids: CASSLGGGMGREQFF.

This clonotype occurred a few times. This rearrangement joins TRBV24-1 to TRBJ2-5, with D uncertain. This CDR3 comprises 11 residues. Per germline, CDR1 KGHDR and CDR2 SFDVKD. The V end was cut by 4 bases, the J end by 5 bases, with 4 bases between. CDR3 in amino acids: CATSETETQYF. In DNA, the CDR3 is TGTGCCACCAGTGAGACGGAGACCCAGTACTTC.

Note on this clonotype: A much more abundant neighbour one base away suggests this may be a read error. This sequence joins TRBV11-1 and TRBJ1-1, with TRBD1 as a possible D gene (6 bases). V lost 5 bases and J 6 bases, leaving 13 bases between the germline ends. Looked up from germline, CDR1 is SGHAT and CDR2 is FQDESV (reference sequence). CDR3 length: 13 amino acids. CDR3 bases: TGTGCCAGCAGCCGACAGGAGGGCGCTGAAGCTTTCTTT. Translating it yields CASSRQEGAEAFF.

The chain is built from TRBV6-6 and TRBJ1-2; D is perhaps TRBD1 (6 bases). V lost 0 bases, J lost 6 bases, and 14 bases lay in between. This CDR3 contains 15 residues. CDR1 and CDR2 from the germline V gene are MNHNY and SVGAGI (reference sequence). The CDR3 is CASSYSPGGLDGYTF. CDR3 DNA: TGTGCCAGCAGTTACTCGCCGGGGGGGCTGGATGGCTACACCTTC.

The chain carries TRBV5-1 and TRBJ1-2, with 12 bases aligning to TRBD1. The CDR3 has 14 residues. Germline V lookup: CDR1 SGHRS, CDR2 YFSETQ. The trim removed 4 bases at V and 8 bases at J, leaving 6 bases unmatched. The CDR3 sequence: CASSPGQGARGYTF. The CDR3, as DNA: TGCGCCAGCAGCCCGGGACAGGGGGCGCGCGGCTACACCTTC.

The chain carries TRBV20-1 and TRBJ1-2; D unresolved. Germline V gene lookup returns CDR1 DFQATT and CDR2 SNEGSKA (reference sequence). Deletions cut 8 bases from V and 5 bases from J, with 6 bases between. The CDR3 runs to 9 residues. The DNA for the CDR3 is TGCAGTTCCTCGTATGGCTACACCTTC. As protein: CSSSYGYTF.

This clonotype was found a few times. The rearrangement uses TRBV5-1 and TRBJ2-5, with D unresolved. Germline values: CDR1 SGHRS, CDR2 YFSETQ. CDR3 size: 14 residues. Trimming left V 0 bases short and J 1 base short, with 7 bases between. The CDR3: CASSLEQIQETQYF. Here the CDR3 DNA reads TGCGCCAGCAGCTTGGAACAAATCCAAGAGACCCAGTACTTC.

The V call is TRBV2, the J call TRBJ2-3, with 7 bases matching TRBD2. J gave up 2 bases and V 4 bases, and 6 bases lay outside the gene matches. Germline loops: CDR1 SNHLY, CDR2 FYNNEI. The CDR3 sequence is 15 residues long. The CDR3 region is CASSGGSGVTDTQYF. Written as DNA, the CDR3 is TGTGCCAGCAGTGGAGGGAGCGGGGTCACAGATACGCAGTATTTT. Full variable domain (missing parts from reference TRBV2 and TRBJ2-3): EPEVTQTPSHQVTQMGQEVILRCVPISNHLYFYWYRQILGQKVEFLVSFYNNEISEKSEIFDDQFSVERPDGSNFTLKIRSTKLEDSAMYFCASSGGSGVTDTQYFGPGTRLTVL.

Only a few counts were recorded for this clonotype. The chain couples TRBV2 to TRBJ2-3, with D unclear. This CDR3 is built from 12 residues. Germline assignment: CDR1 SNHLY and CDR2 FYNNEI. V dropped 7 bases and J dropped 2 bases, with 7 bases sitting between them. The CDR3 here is CASTSDTDTQYF. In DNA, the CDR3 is TGTGCCAGCACCAGCGACACAGATACGCAGTATTTT.

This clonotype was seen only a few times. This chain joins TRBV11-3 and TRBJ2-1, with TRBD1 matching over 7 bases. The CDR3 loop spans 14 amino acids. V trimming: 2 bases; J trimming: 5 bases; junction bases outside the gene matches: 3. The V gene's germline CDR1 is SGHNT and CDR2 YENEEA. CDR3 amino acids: CASSLQGENNEQFF. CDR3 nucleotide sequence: TGTGCCAGCAGCTTACAGGGGGAAAACAATGAGCAGTTCTTC.

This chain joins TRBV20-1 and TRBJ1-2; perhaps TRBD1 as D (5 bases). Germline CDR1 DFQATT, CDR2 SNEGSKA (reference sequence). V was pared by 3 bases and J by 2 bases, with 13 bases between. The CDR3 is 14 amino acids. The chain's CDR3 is CSASAGSANYGYTF. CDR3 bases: TGCAGTGCTAGCGCAGGGAGTGCAAACTATGGCTACACCTTC.

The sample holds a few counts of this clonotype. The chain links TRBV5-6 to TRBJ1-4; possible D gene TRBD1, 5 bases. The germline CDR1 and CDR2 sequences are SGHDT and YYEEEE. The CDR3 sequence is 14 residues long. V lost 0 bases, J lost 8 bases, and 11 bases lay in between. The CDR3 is CASSLVGEGEKLFF. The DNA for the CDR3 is TGTGCCAGCAGCTTGGTGGGGGAAGGCGAAAAACTGTTTTTT.

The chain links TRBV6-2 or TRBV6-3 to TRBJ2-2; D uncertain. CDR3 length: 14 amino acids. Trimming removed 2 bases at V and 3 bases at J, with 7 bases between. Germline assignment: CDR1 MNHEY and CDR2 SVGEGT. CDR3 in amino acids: CASSYTSYTGELFF. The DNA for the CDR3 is TGTGCCAGCAGTTACACCAGTTACACCGGGGAGCTGTTTTTT.

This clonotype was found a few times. The CDR3 DNA follows: TGCGCCAGCAGCCAATCCGGGGGCCAGCCCCAGCATTTT. Amino acids: CASSQSGGQPQHF. V gene TRBV4-1 combines with J gene TRBJ1-5; tentatively, D is TRBD1 (6 bases). V was trimmed by 2 bases and J by 7 bases, leaving 9 bases between them. Germline V gives CDR1 MGHRA, CDR2 YSYEKL. The CDR3 sequence is 13 residues long.

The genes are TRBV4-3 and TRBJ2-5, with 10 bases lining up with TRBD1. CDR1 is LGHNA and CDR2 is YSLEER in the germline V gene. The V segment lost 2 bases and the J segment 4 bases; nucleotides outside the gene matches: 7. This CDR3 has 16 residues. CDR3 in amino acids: CASSQRTGTGAETQYF. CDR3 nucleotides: TGCGCCAGCAGCCAACGGACCGGGACAGGGGCAGAGACCCAGTACTTC.